This T cell receptor (beta chain) was sequenced during a study of cytomegalovirus exposure and HLA in healthy donors (dated by TCRdb to the late 2010s). Background on the whole study: An earlier analysis of some 500 of the donors reported approximately 300 Gb of sequence data and some 100 million unique TCR beta sequences from 150 million to 200 million T cells. About 300 gigabases of sequencing data and 78 million or so unique TCR sequences were included in an early release covering about 700 HLA-typed donors. The genetic ancestry cluster associated with self-reported Caucasian donors included around 76% of the roughly 400 genotyped donors. The study aimed to test whether signatures of past pathogen exposure could be identified by cataloging public T cell receptors. The study used immunosequencing to profile the T cell repertoires of some 600 subjects and linked those repertoires to cytomegalovirus serostatus. Along with the roughly 610-subject first cohort, a separate validation cohort of over a hundred different subjects was used. To predict cytomegalovirus infection status, the study combined high-throughput TCR immunosequencing, statistical association of individual TCRs with disease status, and machine learning. In a later analysis, previously published TCR beta repertoires from roughly 710 donors were re-analyzed and high-resolution HLA genotyping was added so that TCR occurrence patterns could be studied. In the later analysis, no new phenotypic data were used to find candidate immune exposures; instead, reliance was placed on TCR beta sequences and their occurrence across donors. To decide whether each TCR beta V gene segment behaved as functional or pseudogenic, an earlier analysis of approximately 620 of the donors relied on high-throughput TCR beta sequencing. Donor age, sex, ethnicity and CMV serostatus were collected together with the repertoire data. A later genetic analysis used genome-wide SNP genotypes for about 60% of the 666 donors, treating that subset as a discovery cohort. Every repertoire in the discovery cohort had been generated on one and the same sequencing platform. Both class I and class II loci were covered by HLA typing, at four-digit resolution. Typing coverage varied by locus: roughly 620-630 donors for A, B, C, DRB1 and DQB1; approximately 520 for DQA1; more than 600 for DPA1; more than 450 for DPB1. Because of strong linkage in the cohort, a handful of DR-DQ haplotypes were treated as single units for association and clustering. Among 398 genotyped donors of the cohort, an average of approximately 240,000 unique TCR beta nucleotide sequences was sequenced per donor, of which about 19% were non-productive. Study-wide conclusions, independent of this receptor: The study gave a list of about 160 TCR beta chains associated with cytomegalovirus. Broadly in line with IMGT annotations, most TCR beta V segments showed up in productive rearrangements about 87% or about 30% of the time in an earlier analysis of about 500 of the donors. In both the original and validation cohorts, the classifier was reported to diagnose cytomegalovirus status with high specificity and sensitivity. While some public TCRs were present in many individuals, most TCR sequences turned up only very rarely across donors. This cohort had only TCR beta chains sequenced, and the lack of alpha or paired-chain data limited which features could be detected. In a later analysis, 16,951 TCR beta sequences were associated with specific HLA alleles at a false discovery rate of 0.05. Some IMGT-functional V segments, including TRBV6-2 and TRBV6-3, could not be distinguished by the 87-base-pair reads and were therefore excluded. Assigning TCR associations to individual alleles was difficult when HLA alleles, especially DR and DQ, strongly co-occurred. A cluster of highly shared sequence variants was judged likely to be a technical artifact of the sequencing pipeline. Linkage disequilibrium might explain the correlated functional status among segregating V segments, but an unknown experimental factor could not be ruled out. In a later analysis, most CMV-associated TCR beta chains were found to appear HLA-restricted, with HLA associations seemingly driven largely by CMV exposure. In vitro tests confirmed that a few of the cytomegalovirus-associated TCR beta chains recognize cytomegalovirus antigens. A later analysis found that TCR association rates varied across HLA loci, with DRB1 alleles showing the most associated TCRs and HLA-C alleles the fewest. A later analysis found that HLA-associated TCR beta chains were more clonally expanded and had lower generation probabilities than equally common non-associated chains. In a later genetic analysis, fewer N-insertions in productive TCRs were reported among donors in an Asian-associated ancestry cluster than the approximately 630-donor mean. Because counts were too low, more than 15 rarely observed V segments, including chromosome 9 orphons, were left out of the earlier analysis of over 550 of the donors. For the cohort, immune exposure information was limited to CMV serostatus. Several of the top co-occurrence clusters appeared to be linked to parvovirus B19, influenza, CMV and Epstein-Barr virus, according to a later analysis. Roughly uniform sequencing depth across donors was assumed in presence/absence analyses, although this assumption may not hold. A further reported finding was that TCR beta sequences accurately predicted the HLA-A and HLA-B alleles for most subjects in the first cohort. HLA typing was unavailable for some donors at each locus, so association tests used only the typed subset. V-gene and J-gene trimming of TCR beta chains was associated with a missense DCLRE1C variant in a later genetic analysis, and the association was replicated in an independent cohort. The authors suggested that the approach could potentially be generalized to other disease states and immunological phenotypes.

The cohort consisted of 600 to 700 healthy bone marrow donors. Cohort members were all nominally healthy when sampled, although unrecorded immune exposures were likely present. The donor was CMV seropositive and was included in the group of some 290 seropositive cohort members. Every donor gave a peripheral blood sample, and the peripheral blood mononuclear cells from that sample were used for TCR beta sequencing. Genomic DNA was extracted from the blood cell samples with the Qiagen DNeasy Blood Extraction Kit. The library was produced with the immunoSEQ multiplex PCR assay. A mixture of 60 forward primers for TCR Vbeta segments and 13 reverse primers for TCR Jbeta segments was used in the multiplex PCR. The CDR3 region of rearranged TCR beta genes was amplified from genomic DNA with a multiplex PCR assay. The Illumina HiSeq System was used to sequence the amplified TCR beta libraries as 87-base-pair reads. The original pipeline was this. A later analysis tallied some 79 million unique TCR beta chains across the 666 repertoires, and approximately 12 million of those chains were shared by two or more donors. A nearest-neighbor algorithm error-corrected the raw reads and collapsed the reads into unique sequences, merging closely related sequences to remove PCR and sequencing errors. V, D and J gene segments were assigned by aligning CDR3 sequences to IMGT reference sequences. For a sequence to be retained, a match of at least six nucleotides to both a V gene segment and a J gene segment was required. A rearrangement counted as productive if the CDR3 had no stop codons and remained in frame with V and J, and every other rearrangement counted as non-productive. CDR3 was defined according to IMGT convention as the region running from the second conserved V-encoded cysteine to the conserved J-encoded phenylalanine. In an earlier analysis of 500 to 650 of the donors, sequences lacking an unambiguous match to a single V gene segment were excluded. In an earlier analysis of approximately 500 of the donors, a V segment was called functional when productive rearrangements were above 56.7%, and segregating when the standard deviation between donors exceeded 5%. A statistical classification framework was developed to diagnose cytomegalovirus status using the catalog of TCR beta chain sequences. In a later analysis, TCR nucleotide sequences were compared against IMGT/GENE-DB human TR gene sequences so that V and J genes could be assigned. Using the TCRdist pipeline, a later analysis assigned CDR3 sequences along with most-parsimonious VDJ recombination scenarios. In a later analysis, each TCR beta chain was defined by its CDR3 amino acid sequence together with its V-gene family, and reads without a unique V-gene family were excluded. As a way to deal with suspected cross-contamination and a sequencing artifact, a later analysis dropped approximately 590 nucleotide sequences that were highly shared and had low generation probability. In a later analysis, a clonal expansion index was calculated for each public chain from normalized within-repertoire ranks of inferred template counts. In a later analysis, generation probabilities were computed with a VDJ recombination model fitted to out-of-frame rearrangements, and the resulting probabilities were checked against IGoR. In a later analysis, hypergeometric tests were used to score TCR-TCR, TCR-HLA and TCR-CMV co-occurrence, with a repertoire-size bias correction applied to TCR pairs. To estimate false discovery rates, a later analysis permuted the HLA or CMV assignments 20 times. A later analysis grouped co-occurring TCRs with DBSCAN, adding TCRdist sequence similarity when clustering within HLA-allele-positive subsets. Co-occurrence clustering excluded repertoires with fewer than 30,000 or more than 120,000 public chains, plus five with anomalous nucleotide sharing. The clones in this table, taken by TCRdb from immuneACCESS, are in-frame only. Not every clone is retained; where verified, under half of the shortfall comes from an unresolved V gene, and the cause of the rest is unknown. V and J calls and clone size are given by that table; D and trimming were obtained from the DNA. This sample holds 120,000 or so clones; around 75% were observed only once. About 2.8% of the sample goes to the ten largest clones.

Notes on this clone: Its antigen remains undetermined. No base-level quality is on record; no much larger clone is a single base apart.

The trim is 0 bases for V and 2 bases for J, with a gap of 11 bases between the germline ends. Spanning cysteine to phenylalanine, the CDR3 consists of 16 amino acids. Only the CDR3 portion is preserved as DNA: 48 bases, with reading frame beginning at the first base. CDR1 and CDR2 are read off the germline V gene as MNHNS and SASEGT. This TCR came from a woman in her forties in good health and CMV-seropositive. The sample comprised PBMCs. The V and J segments used are TRBV6-1 and TRBJ2-1, with no confident D gene call. The CDR3: CASSEASIHPYNEQFF. The nucleotides are TGTGCCAGCAGTGAAGCATCGATACATCCCTACAATGAGCAGTTCTTC.